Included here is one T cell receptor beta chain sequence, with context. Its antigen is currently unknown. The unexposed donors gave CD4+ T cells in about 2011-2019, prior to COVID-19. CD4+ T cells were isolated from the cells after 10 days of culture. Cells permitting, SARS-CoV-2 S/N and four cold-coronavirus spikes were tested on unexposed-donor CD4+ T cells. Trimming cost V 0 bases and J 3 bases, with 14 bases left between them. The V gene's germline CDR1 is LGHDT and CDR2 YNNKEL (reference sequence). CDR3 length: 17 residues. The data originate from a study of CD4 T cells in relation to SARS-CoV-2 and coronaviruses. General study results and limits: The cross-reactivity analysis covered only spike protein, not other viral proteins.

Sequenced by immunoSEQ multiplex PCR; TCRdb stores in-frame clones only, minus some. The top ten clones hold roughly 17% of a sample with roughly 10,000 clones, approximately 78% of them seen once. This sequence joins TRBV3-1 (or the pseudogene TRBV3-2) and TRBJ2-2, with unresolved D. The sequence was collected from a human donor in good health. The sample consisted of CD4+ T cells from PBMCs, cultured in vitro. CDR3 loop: CASSQDSGRLYTGELFF. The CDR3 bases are TGTGCCAGCAGCCAAGATTCGGGCCGGCTCTACACCGGGGAGCTGTTTTTT.